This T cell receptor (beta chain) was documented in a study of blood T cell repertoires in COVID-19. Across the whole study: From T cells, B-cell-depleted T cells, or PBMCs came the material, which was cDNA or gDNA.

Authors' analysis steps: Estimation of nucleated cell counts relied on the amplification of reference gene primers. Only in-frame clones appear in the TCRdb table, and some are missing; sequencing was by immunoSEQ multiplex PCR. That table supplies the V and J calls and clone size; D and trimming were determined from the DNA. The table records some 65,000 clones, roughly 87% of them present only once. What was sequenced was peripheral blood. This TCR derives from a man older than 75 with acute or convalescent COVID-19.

CDR3 loop: CASSPQTGNTEAFF. The CDR3 coding sequence is TGCGCCAGCAGCCCCCAGACAGGGAACACTGAAGCTTTCTTT. The chain combines TRBV5-1 with TRBJ1-1, with D perhaps matching TRBD1 (6 bases). The V and J ends lost 4 bases and 1 base respectively, with 11 bases between them. The germline gives CDR1 SGHRS, CDR2 YFSETQ. The CDR3 has 14 residues.